This is a list of T cell receptor beta chains from one sample in a study of beta chain features in type 1 diabetes. Produced via immunoSEQ multiplex PCR; TCRdb's table is partial and in-frame only. Here the sample spans hundreds of thousands of clones, 9.6% being singletons. The sample comprised naive CD4+ T cells from blood. The receptors shown here come from a woman aged 18-29 years in good health. Each CDR3 is given with its conserved first and last residue. D genes are given only for firm matches. Some rows have no size entry. The others give once, few or many, or a class for an expanded clone.

CDR3aa	CDR3nt	v_gene	abundance	d_gene	j_gene
CASSEGPRGDSGNTIYF	TGTGCCAGCAGCGAGGGCCCGCGGGGCGACTCTGGAAACACCATATATTTT	TRBV5-4	few	.	TRBJ1-3
CASSRSPEADTQYF	TGTGCCAGCAGTCGGAGTCCCGAGGCAGATACGCAGTATTTT	TRBV6-1	.	.	TRBJ2-3
CASSQDRFREGSYEQYF	TGTGCCAGCAGCCAAGATCGGTTCCGGGAGGGTTCCTACGAGCAGTACTTC	TRBV4-2	few	TRBD2	TRBJ2-7
CASSQDINTEAFF	TGCGCCAGCAGCCAGGACATTAACACTGAAGCTTTCTTT	TRBV10-2	few	.	TRBJ1-1
CASSRQGGELFF	TGTGCCAGCAGTCGCCAGGGGGGGGAGCTGTTTTTT	TRBV6-5	few	.	TRBJ2-2
CASSLARGLAGVTDTQYF	TGCGCCAGCAGCTTGGCTAGGGGACTAGCGGGAGTGACAGATACGCAGTATTTT	TRBV5-1	.	TRBD2	TRBJ2-3
CASSERGGLGDTQYF	TGTGCCAGCAGTGAAAGGGGGGGCCTAGGGGATACGCAGTATTTT	TRBV6-1	few	.	TRBJ2-3
CASRAGPNQPQHF	TGTGCCAGCAGAGCGGGGCCTAATCAGCCCCAGCATTTT	TRBV6-1	.	.	TRBJ1-5
CASSARDREDADTQYF	TGTGCCAGCAGCGCGAGAGACAGGGAGGATGCAGATACGCAGTATTTT	TRBV5-4	few	.	TRBJ2-3
CASTSTGTNYGYTF	TGTGCCAGCACCTCGACAGGGACTAACTATGGCTACACCTTC	TRBV6-1	.	TRBD1	TRBJ1-2
CAWSRENTEAFF	TGTGCCTGGAGTCGGGAGAACACTGAAGCTTTCTTT	TRBV30	few	.	TRBJ1-1
CASSHPGQGNTGELFF	TGTGCCAGCAGCCACCCGGGACAGGGGAACACCGGGGAGCTGTTTTTT	TRBV14	.	TRBD1	TRBJ2-2
CASNPQETNTEAFF	TGTGCCAGCAACCCACAGGAAACGAACACTGAAGCTTTCTTT	TRBV2	few	.	TRBJ1-1
CASSFSAEGYEQYF	TGCGCCAGCAGCTTTAGCGCCGAGGGCTACGAGCAGTACTTC	TRBV5-1	.	.	TRBJ2-7
CASSRGTDNMNTEAFF	TGCGCCAGCAGCCGCGGGACAGACAACATGAACACTGAAGCTTTCTTT	TRBV4-1	.	TRBD1	TRBJ1-1
CASSSAGSSYNEQFF	TGTGCCAGCAGTTCGGCGGGGAGCTCCTACAATGAGCAGTTCTTC	TRBV6-4	few	.	TRBJ2-1
CASSLKIGTANTGELFF	TGTGCCAGCAGCTTGAAAATCGGGACAGCGAACACCGGGGAGCTGTTTTTT	TRBV7-3	.	TRBD1	TRBJ2-2
CASSQPRLAGGTDTQYF	TGCGCCAGCAGCCAACCTCGACTAGCGGGCGGCACAGATACGCAGTATTTT	TRBV4-1	few	TRBD2	TRBJ2-3
CASSLAGQVNYGYTF	TGTGCCAGCAGCTTGGCGGGACAGGTGAACTATGGCTACACCTTC	TRBV5-6	few	TRBD1	TRBJ1-2
CASSLALAGVETQYF	TGTGCCAGCAGCTTGGCTTTAGCGGGGGTTGAGACCCAGTACTTC	TRBV5-5	few	TRBD2	TRBJ2-5
CASSPGQDSSYEQYF	TGCGCCAGCAGCCCCGGACAGGATAGCTCCTACGAGCAGTACTTC	TRBV5-1	.	TRBD1	TRBJ2-7
CASSAGYEQYF	TGCGCCAGCAGCGCCGGCTACGAGCAGTACTTC	TRBV5-1	.	.	TRBJ2-7
CASSYSVGGRGNEQFF	TGTGCCAGCAGTTACTCTGTGGGAGGGAGGGGCAATGAGCAGTTCTTC	TRBV6-6	few	TRBD2	TRBJ2-1
CASSLQAGGNNEQFF	TGCGCCAGCAGCTTGCAAGCGGGAGGTAACAATGAGCAGTTCTTC	TRBV5-1	.	TRBD2	TRBJ2-1
CASSPPGQGSHGYTF	TGTGCCAGCAGCCCGCCGGGACAGGGGTCACACGGCTACACCTTC	TRBV7-9	few	TRBD1	TRBJ1-2
CASSLGQGTGEQYF	TGCGCCAGCAGCCTGGGACAGGGGACGGGCGAGCAGTACTTC	TRBV5-1	few	TRBD1	TRBJ2-7
CASSVGAGLDEQFF	TGTGCCAGCAGCGTAGGGGCAGGTCTCGATGAGCAGTTCTTC	TRBV9	few	.	TRBJ2-1
CAIRAGGEDTQYF	TGTGCCATACGAGCGGGAGGTGAGGATACGCAGTATTTT	TRBV10-3	.	TRBD2	TRBJ2-3
CASSTGQIVSYEQYF	TGCGCCAGCAGTACGGGACAGATTGTTTCCTACGAGCAGTACTTC	TRBV23-1	many	TRBD1	TRBJ2-7
CASSQKGVRPSGYTF	TGTGCCAGCAGTCAGAAGGGGGTCCGGCCCTCAGGCTACACCTTC	TRBV5-6	.	.	TRBJ1-2
CASGWDSSSGANVLTF	TGTGCCAGTGGATGGGACTCCAGCTCTGGGGCCAACGTCCTGACTTTC	TRBV19	.	.	TRBJ2-6
CASSYRGLAYNEQFF	TGTGCCAGCAGTTACAGGGGACTGGCGTACAATGAGCAGTTCTTC	TRBV6-5	.	.	TRBJ2-1
CASSPWDRGESPLHF	TGCGCCAGCAGCCCATGGGACAGGGGAGAATCACCCCTCCACTTT	TRBV4-1	.	TRBD1	TRBJ1-6
CASSESTSGGTDTQYF	TGTGCCAGCAGTGAAAGTACTAGCGGGGGCACAGATACGCAGTATTTT	TRBV2	.	TRBD2	TRBJ2-3
CASSPGGQETQYF	TGTGCCAGCAGTCCGGGGGGACAAGAGACCCAGTACTTC	TRBV7-9	many	TRBD2	TRBJ2-5
CASSLIGGSGANVLTF	TGTGCCAGCAGCCTAATCGGAGGCTCTGGGGCCAACGTCCTGACTTTC	TRBV11-3	few	.	TRBJ2-6
CASSSTGTVYGYTF	TGTGCCAGCAGCTCGACAGGGACGGTCTATGGCTACACCTTC	TRBV28	few	TRBD1	TRBJ1-2
CASIEDNYSNQPQHF	TGTGCCAGTATTGAGGACAATTATAGCAATCAGCCCCAGCATTTT	TRBV19	.	.	TRBJ1-5
CASSYSGETQYF	TGCGCCAGCAGCTACTCGGGGGAGACCCAGTACTTC	TRBV5-1	few	.	TRBJ2-5
CASSESGNYGYTF	TGTGCCAGCAGTGAATCGGGTAACTATGGCTACACCTTC	TRBV6-1	few	.	TRBJ1-2
CASSTRGTPQETQYF	TGTGCCAGCAGCACCCGAGGAACACCTCAAGAGACCCAGTACTTC	TRBV9	few	.	TRBJ2-5
CASRRGSDSYNEQFF	TGTGCCAGCAGACGGGGTTCCGACTCCTACAATGAGCAGTTCTTC	TRBV6-5	.	.	TRBJ2-1
CASSLAGAGANVLTF	TGTGCCAGCAGCTTGGCCGGGGCTGGGGCCAACGTCCTGACTTTC	TRBV5-5	few	.	TRBJ2-6
CASSLSFYGTGLYEQYF	TGTGCCAGCAGCCTCTCTTTCTACGGGACAGGTCTGTACGAGCAGTACTTC	TRBV5-4	.	TRBD1	TRBJ2-7
CASSQGKQGYSNQPQHF	TGCGCCAGCAGCCAAGGTAAACAGGGATATAGCAATCAGCCCCAGCATTTT	TRBV4-1	few	.	TRBJ1-5
CASSSDSRDTEAFF	TGTGCCAGCAGCTCCGACAGCCGGGACACTGAAGCTTTCTTT	TRBV5-4	few	.	TRBJ1-1
CASSQQGETYEQYF	TGTGCCAGTAGTCAACAGGGGGAAACCTACGAGCAGTACTTC	TRBV19	few	TRBD1	TRBJ2-7
CASSEAGRGIDEQYF	TGTGCCAGCAGTGAAGCCGGCAGAGGTATCGACGAGCAGTACTTC	TRBV6-1	few	.	TRBJ2-7
CASSQAAGGDTDTQYF	TGTGCCAGCAGCCAAGCAGCGGGGGGGGACACAGATACGCAGTATTTT	TRBV4-2	few	TRBD2	TRBJ2-3
CASSYGTGATGELFF	TGCGCCAGCAGCTATGGGACAGGGGCCACCGGGGAGCTGTTTTTT	TRBV5-1	few	TRBD1	TRBJ2-2
CASSPGTGGDQPQHF	TGTGCCAGCAGCCCCGGGACAGGGGGCGATCAGCCCCAGCATTTT	TRBV6-1	.	TRBD1	TRBJ1-5
CASDLDRGEAFF	TGTGCCAGTGACCTGGACAGAGGAGAAGCTTTCTTT	TRBV2	few	.	TRBJ1-1
CAWSAGFGTGAPDEDEAFF	TGTGCCTGGAGCGCTGGGTTCGGGACAGGGGCGCCGGATGAGGATGAAGCTTTCTTT	TRBV30	few	TRBD1	TRBJ1-1
CASSLGLAGRNEQYF	TGCGCCAGCAGCTTGGGGCTAGCGGGGAGGAACGAGCAGTACTTC	TRBV5-1	.	TRBD2	TRBJ2-7
CASSPTGTSIYEQYF	TGTGCCAGCAGCCCCACCGGGACATCGATCTACGAGCAGTACTTC	TRBV9	.	.	TRBJ2-7
CASSEPGRGPNYEQYF	TGTGCCAGCAGTGAGCCGGGCAGGGGGCCCAACTACGAGCAGTACTTC	TRBV6-1	few	TRBD1	TRBJ2-7
CASSLVDGDSYNEQFF	TGTGCCAGCAGCTTAGTAGACGGGGACTCCTACAATGAGCAGTTCTTC	TRBV11-2	once	.	TRBJ2-1
CASSQAGLRDTQYF	TGTGCCAGCAGTCAAGCGGGGCTGAGGGATACGCAGTATTTT	TRBV27	few	TRBD2	TRBJ2-3
CASSSTDRGAFF	TGTGCCAGTAGTTCAACCGATAGGGGTGCTTTCTTT	TRBV19	.	.	TRBJ1-1